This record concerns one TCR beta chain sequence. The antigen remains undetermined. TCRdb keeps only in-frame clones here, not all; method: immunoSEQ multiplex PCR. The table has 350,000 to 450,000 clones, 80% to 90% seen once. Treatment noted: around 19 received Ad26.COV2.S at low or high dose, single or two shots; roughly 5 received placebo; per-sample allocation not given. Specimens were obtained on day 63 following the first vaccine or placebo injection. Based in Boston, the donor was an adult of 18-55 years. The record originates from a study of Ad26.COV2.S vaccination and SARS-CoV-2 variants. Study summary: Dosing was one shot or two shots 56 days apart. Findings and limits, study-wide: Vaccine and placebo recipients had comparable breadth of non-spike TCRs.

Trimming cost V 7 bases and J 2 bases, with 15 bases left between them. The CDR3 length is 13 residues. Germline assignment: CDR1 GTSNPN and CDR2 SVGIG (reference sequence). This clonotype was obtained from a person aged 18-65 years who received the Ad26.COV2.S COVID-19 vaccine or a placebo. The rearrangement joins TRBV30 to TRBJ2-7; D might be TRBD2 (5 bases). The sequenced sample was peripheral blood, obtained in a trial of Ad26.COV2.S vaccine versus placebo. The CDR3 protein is CASRDQVPYEQYF. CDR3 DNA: TGTGCCTCCCGGGATCAGGTCCCCTACGAGCAGTACTTC. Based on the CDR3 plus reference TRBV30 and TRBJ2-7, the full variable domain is SQTIHQWPATLVQPVGSPLSLECTVEGTSNPNLYWYRQAAGRGLQLLFYSVGIGQISSEVPQNLSASRPQDRQFILSSKKLLLSDSGFYLCASRDQVPYEQYFGPGTRLTVT.